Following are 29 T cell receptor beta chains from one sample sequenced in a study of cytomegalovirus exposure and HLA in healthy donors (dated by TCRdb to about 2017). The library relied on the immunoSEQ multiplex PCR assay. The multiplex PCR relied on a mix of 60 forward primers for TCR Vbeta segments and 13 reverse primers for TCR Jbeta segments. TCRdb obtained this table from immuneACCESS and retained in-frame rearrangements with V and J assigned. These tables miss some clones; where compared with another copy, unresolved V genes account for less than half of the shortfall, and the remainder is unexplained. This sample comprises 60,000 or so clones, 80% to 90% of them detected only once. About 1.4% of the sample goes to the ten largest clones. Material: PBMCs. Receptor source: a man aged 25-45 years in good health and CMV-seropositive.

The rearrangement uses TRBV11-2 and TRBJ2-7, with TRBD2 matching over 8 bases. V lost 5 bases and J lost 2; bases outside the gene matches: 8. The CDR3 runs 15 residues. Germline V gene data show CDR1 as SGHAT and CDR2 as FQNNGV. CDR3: CASSPRGGGAYEQYF. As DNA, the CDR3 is TGTGCCAGCAGCCCCCGGGGGGGCGGGGCCTACGAGCAGTACTTC.

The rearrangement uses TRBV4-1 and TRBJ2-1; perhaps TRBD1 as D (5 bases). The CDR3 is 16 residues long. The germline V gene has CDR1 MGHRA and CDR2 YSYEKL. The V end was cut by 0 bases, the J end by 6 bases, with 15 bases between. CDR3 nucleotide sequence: TGCGCCAGCAGCCAAGAGTCTACAGGCCGAATCAATGAGCAGTTCTTC. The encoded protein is CASSQESTGRINEQFF.

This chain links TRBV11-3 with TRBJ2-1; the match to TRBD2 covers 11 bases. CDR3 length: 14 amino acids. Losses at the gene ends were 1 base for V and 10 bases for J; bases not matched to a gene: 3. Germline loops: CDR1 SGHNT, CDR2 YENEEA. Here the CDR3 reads CASSLGGTSGEQFF. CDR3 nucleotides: TGTGCCAGCAGCTTAGGCGGGACTAGCGGCGAGCAGTTCTTC.

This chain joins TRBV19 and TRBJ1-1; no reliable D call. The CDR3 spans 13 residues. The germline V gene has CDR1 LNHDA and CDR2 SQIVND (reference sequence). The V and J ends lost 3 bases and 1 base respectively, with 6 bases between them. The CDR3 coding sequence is TGTGCCAGTAGTATCTCAGGGAACACTGAAGCTTTCTTT. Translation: CASSISGNTEAFF.

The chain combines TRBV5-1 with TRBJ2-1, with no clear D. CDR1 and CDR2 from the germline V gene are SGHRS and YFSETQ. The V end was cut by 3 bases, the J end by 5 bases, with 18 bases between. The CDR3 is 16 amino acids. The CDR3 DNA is TGCGCCAGCAGCTGGCAAGGCTTAATGGGCGACAATGAGCAGTTCTTC. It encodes CASSWQGLMGDNEQFF.

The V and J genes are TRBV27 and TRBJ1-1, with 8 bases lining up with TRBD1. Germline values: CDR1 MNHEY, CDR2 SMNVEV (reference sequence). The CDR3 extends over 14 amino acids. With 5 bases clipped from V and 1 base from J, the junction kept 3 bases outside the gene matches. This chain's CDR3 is CASSKDRANTEAFF. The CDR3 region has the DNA TGTGCCAGCAGTAAGGACAGGGCGAACACTGAAGCTTTCTTT.

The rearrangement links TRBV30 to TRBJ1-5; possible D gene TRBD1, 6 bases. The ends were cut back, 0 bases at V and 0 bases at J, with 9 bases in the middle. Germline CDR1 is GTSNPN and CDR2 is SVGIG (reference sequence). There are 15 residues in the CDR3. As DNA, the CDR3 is TGTGCCTGGAGTGTACAAGGGGGTAGCAATCAGCCCCAGCATTTT. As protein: CAWSVQGGSNQPQHF.

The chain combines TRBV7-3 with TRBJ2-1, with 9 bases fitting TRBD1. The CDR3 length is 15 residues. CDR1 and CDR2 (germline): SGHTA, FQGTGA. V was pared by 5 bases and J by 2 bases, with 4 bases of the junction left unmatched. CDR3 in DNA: TGTGCCAGCAGCCTTGACAGGGGGGCCTACAATGAGCAGTTCTTC. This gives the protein CASSLDRGAYNEQFF.

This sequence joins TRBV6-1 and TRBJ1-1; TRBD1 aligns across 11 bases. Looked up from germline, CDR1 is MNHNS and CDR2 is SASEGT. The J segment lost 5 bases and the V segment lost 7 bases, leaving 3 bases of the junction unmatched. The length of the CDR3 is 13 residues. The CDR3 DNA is TGTGCCAGCATTGGGACAGGGGGTACTGAAGCTTTCTTT. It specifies CASIGTGGTEAFF.

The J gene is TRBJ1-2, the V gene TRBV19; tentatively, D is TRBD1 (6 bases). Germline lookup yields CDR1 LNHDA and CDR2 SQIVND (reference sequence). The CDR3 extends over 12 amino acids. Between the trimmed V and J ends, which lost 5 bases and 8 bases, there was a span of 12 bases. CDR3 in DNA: TGTGCCAGTAGTTTTTCTCAGGGGGGCTACACCTTC. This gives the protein CASSFSQGGYTF.

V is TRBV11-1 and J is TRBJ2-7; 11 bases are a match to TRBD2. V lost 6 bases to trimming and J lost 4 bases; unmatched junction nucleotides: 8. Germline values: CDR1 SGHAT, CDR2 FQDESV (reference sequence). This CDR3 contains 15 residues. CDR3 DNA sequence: TGTGCCAGCAGAGCGGGACTAGCGGAGGAGTACGAGCAGTACTTC. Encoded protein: CASRAGLAEEYEQYF.

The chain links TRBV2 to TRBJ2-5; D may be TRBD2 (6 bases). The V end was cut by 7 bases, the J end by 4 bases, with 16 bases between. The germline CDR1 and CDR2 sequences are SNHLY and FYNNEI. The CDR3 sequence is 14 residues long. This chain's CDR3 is CASTGRRRAETQYF. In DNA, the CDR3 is TGTGCCAGCACTGGCAGGAGGAGGGCAGAGACCCAGTACTTC.

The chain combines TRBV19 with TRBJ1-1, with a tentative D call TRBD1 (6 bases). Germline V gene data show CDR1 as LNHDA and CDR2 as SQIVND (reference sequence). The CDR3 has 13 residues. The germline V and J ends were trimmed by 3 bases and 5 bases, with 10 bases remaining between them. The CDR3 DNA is TGTGCCAGTAGTATTCAGGGGACGACTGAAGCTTTCTTT. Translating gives CASSIQGTTEAFF.

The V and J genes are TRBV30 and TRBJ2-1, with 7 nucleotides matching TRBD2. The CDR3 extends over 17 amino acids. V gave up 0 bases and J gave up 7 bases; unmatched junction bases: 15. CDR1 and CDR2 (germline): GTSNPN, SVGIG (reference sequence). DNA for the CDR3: TGTGCCTGGAGTGTTAGTTTGACGGCTAGCGGCCCGAATGAGCAGTTCTTC. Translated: CAWSVSLTASGPNEQFF.

The DNA for the CDR3 is TGTGCCAGCAGCGTAGGATTCGGGGAAGCTTTCTTT. Translation gives CASSVGFGEAFF. The chain employs TRBV9 and TRBJ1-1; D unclear. The CDR3 sequence is 12 residues long. Per germline, CDR1 SGDLS and CDR2 YYNGEE. V lost 0 bases to trimming and J lost 8 bases, with 8 bases between them. The entire variable domain, with the rest obtained from reference TRBV9 and TRBJ1-1, is as follows: DSGVTQTPKHLITATGQRVTLRCSPRSGDLSVYWYQQSLDQGLQFLIQYYNGEERAKGNILERFSAQQFPDLHSELNLSSLELGDSALYFCASSVGFGEAFFGQGTRLTVV.

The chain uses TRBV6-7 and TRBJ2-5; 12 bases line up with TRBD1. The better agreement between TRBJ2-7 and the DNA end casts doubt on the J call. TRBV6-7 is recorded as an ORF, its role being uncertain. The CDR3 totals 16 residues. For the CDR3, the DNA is TGTGCCAGCAGTTACCCGGGACAGGGGGCGTTAGGCGAGCAGTACTTC. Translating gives CASSYPGQGALGEQYF.

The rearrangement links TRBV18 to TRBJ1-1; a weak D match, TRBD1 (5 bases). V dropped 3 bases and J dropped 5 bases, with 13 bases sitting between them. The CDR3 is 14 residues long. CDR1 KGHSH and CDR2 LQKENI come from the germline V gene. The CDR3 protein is CASSPQGPQTEAFF. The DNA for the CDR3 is TGTGCCAGCTCACCGCAGGGTCCCCAGACTGAAGCTTTCTTT. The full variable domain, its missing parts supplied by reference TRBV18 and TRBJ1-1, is NAGVMQNPRHLVRRRGQEARLRCSPMKGHSHVYWYRQLPEEGLKFMVYLQKENIIDESGMPKERFSAEFPKEGPSILRIQQVVRGDSAAYFCASSPQGPQTEAFFGQGTRLTVV.

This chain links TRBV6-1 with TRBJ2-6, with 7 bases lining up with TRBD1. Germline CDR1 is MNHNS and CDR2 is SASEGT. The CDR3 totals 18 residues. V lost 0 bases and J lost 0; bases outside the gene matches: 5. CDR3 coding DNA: TGTGCCAGCAGTGAAGCGACAGGGTATCCCTCTGGGGCCAACGTCCTGACTTTC. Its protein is CASSEATGYPSGANVLTF.

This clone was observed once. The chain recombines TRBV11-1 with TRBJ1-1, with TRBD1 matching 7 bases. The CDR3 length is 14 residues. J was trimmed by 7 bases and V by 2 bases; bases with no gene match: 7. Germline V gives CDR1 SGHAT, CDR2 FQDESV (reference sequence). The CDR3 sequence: CASSLRDRASEAFF. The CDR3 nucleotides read TGTGCCAGCAGCTTAAGGGACAGAGCCAGTGAAGCTTTCTTT.

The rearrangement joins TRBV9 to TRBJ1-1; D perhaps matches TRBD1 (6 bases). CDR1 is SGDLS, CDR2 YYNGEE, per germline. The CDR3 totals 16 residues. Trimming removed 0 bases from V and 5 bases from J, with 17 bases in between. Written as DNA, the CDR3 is TGTGCCAGCAGCGTAGCGGCAGGGGCGGAATATACTGAAGCTTTCTTT. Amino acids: CASSVAAGAEYTEAFF.

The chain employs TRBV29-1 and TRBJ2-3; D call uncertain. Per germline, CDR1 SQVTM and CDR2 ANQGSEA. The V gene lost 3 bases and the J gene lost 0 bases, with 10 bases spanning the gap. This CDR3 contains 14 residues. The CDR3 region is CSVDVETSTDTQYF. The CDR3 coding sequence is TGCAGCGTTGACGTCGAGACTAGCACAGATACGCAGTATTTT.

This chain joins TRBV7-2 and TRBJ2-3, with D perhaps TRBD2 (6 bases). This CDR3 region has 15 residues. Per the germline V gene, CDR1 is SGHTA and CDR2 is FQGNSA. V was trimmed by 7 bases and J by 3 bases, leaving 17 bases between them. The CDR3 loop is CASTWFGGGTDTQYF. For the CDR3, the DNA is TGTGCCAGCACCTGGTTTGGGGGAGGTACAGATACGCAGTATTTT.

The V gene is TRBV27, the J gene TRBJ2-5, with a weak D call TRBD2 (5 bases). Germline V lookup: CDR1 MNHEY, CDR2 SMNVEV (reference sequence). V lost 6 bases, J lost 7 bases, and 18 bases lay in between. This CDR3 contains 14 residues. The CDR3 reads CASRPTPLTRTQYF. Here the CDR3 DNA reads TGTGCCAGCAGACCAACCCCCCTTACTAGGACCCAGTACTTC.

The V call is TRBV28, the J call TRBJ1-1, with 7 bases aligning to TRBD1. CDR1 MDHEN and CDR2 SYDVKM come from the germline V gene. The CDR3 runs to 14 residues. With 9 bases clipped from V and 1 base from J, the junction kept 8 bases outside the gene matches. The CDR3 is CASPSGTANTEAFF. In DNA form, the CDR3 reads TGTGCCAGTCCCTCAGGGACAGCGAACACTGAAGCTTTCTTT. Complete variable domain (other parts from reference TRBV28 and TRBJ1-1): DVKVTQSSRYLVKRTGEKVFLECVQDMDHENMFWYRQDPGLGLRLIYFSYDVKMKEKGDIPEGYSVSREKKERFSLILESASTNQTSMYLCASPSGTANTEAFFGQGTRLTVV.

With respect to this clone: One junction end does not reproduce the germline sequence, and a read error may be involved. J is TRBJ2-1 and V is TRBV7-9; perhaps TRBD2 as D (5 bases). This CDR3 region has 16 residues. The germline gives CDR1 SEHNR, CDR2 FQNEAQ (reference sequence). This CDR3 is CASSSSESGSCNEQFF. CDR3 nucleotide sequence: TGTGCCAGCAGCTCATCAGAAAGCGGCTCCTGCAATGAGCAGTTCTTC.

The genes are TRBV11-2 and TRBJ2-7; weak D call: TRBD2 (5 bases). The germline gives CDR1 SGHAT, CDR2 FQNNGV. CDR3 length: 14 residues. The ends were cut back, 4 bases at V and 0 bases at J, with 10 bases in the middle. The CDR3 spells CASSSRLFSYEQYF. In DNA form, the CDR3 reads TGTGCCAGCAGCTCCAGACTATTCTCCTACGAGCAGTACTTC.

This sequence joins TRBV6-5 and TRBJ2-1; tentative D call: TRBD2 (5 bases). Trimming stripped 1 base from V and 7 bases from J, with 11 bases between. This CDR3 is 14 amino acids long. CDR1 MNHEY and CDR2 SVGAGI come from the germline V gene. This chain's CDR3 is CASSYFGGENEQFF. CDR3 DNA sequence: TGTGCCAGCAGTTACTTCGGAGGAGAAAATGAGCAGTTCTTC.

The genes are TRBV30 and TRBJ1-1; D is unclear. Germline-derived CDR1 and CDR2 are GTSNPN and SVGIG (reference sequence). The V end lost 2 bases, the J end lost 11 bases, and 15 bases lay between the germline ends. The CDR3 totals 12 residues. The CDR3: CAWSSPAWRAFF. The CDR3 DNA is TGTGCCTGGAGTTCCCCAGCCTGGCGGGCTTTCTTT.

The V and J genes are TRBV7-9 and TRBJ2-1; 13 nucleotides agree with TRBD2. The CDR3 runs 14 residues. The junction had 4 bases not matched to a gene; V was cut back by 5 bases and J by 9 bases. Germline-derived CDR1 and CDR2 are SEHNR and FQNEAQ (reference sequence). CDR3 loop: CASSLGTSGTEQFF. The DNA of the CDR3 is TGTGCCAGCAGCCTCGGGACTAGCGGGACTGAGCAGTTCTTC. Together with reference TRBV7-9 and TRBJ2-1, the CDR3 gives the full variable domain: DTGVSQNPRHKITKRGQNVTFRCDPISEHNRLYWYRQTLGQGPEFLTYFQNEAQLEKSRLLSDRFSAERPKGSFSTLEIQRTEQGDSAMYLCASSLGTSGTEQFFGPGTRLTVL.